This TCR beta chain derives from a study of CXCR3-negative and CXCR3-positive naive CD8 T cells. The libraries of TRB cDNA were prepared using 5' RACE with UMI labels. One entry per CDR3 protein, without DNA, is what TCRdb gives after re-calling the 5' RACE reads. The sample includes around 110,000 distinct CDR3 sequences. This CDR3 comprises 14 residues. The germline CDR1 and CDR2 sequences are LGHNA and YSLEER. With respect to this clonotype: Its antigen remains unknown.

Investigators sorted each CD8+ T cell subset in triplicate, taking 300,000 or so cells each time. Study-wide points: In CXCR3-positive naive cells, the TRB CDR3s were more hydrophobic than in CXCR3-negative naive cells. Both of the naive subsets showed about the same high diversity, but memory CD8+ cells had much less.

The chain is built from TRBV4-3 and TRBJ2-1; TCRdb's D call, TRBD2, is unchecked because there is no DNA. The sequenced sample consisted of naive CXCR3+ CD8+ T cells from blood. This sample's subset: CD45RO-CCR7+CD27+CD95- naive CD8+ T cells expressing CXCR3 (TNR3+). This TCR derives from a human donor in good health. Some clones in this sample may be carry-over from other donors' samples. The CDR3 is CASSQGGGNHEQFF.